This is a list of T cell receptor beta chains from one sample in a study of blood T cells in healthy people across ages. TCRdb used MiXCR to reprocess the 5' RACE reads, holding one entry per CDR3 protein. Of 750,000 to 950,000 distinct CDR3 sequences listed, about 29% are singletons. These data were likewise used in another study, on T cells of mothers and their children.

The sample comprised blood. These receptors all stem from a woman between 40 and 55 years old in good health. Each CDR3 is given with its conserved first and last residue. Fields, in order: J gene, V gene, D gene, clone size, CDR3 length, CDR3 DNA, CDR3 protein. A D gene is named only where the DNA matches it firmly. Clone size, where shown, is once, few, many, or a class for clones that have expanded.

TRBJ2-4 TRBV6-1 TRBD1 many 16 TGTGCCAGCAGTGAAGCCGACAGGGGGCTGAGAAACATTCAGTACTTC CASSEADRGLRNIQYF
TRBJ2-7 TRBV20-1 NA many 13 TGCAGTGCTAGGGGCACCTACTCCTACGAGCAGTACTTC CSARGTYSYEQYF
TRBJ2-7 TRBV7-6 NA few 14 TGTGCCAGCAGCTTAGGTCCGGCAACGTACGAGCAGTACTTC CASSLGPATYEQYF
TRBJ2-7 TRBV5-5 NA many 12 TGTGCCAGCAGCTTCCGGGTTGGCGAGCAGTACTTC CASSFRVGEQYF
TRBJ1-5 TRBV12-3/TRBV12-4 NA few 14 TGTGCCAGCAGTTGGACAGATAGCAATCAGCCCCAGCATTTT CASSWTDSNQPQHF
TRBJ1-4 TRBV20-1 NA NA 14 TGCAGTGCTAGAGAGGGCAGGGAGAATGAAAAACTGTTTTTT CSAREGRENEKLFF
TRBJ1-5 TRBV7-2 NA NA 15 TGTGCCAGCAGCTTAGGGTCGGGACTTAATCAGCCCCAGCATTTT CASSLGSGLNQPQHF
TRBJ2-7 TRBV29-1 NA few 13 TGCAGCGCCCGAGGGGGGTACTCCTACGAGCAGTACTTC CSARGGYSYEQYF
TRBJ1-1 TRBV10-3 NA NA 14 TGTGCCATCAGTGAGCCGGGACTGACCACTGAAGCTTTCTTT CAISEPGLTTEAFF
TRBJ2-6 TRBV9 TRBD1 few 15 TGTGCCAGCAGCGTAGGAACAGGGGGGTCCGTCGTCCCGACTTTC CASSVGTGGSVVPTF
TRBJ2-7 TRBV28 NA few 15 TGTGCCAGCAGTCAGCTACAGGGCACCTCCTACGAGCAGTACTTC CASSQLQGTSYEQYF
TRBJ1-6 TRBV12-3/TRBV12-4 NA NA 13 TGTGCCAGCAATTTGGCAGGCTCTCATCCCCTCCACTTT CASNLAGSHPLHF
TRBJ2-4 TRBV14 NA many 15 TGTGCCAGCAGCCAAGGACACCGTCCCGAAAACATTCAGTACTTC CASSQGHRPENIQYF
TRBJ1-2 TRBV20-1 NA NA 13 TGCAGTGCTAGTGGGCAGCAGAGCGATGGCTACACCTTC CSASGQQSDGYTF
TRBJ2-1 TRBV11-2 NA few 14 TGTGCCAGCAGCTTAGCCGACTTAAACAATGAGCAGTTCTTC CASSLADLNNEQFF
TRBJ2-2 TRBV11-1 TRBD1 NA 16 TGTGCCAGCAGCAAGAGGGGGACAGGGGGGACCGGGGAGCTGTTTTTT CASSKRGTGGTGELFF
TRBJ2-5 TRBV5-6 TRBD1 NA 14 TGTGCCAGCAGCCGCCGGGACAGGAGCCCCCCGAAGTACTTC CASSRRDRSPPKYF
TRBJ2-5 TRBV7-2 NA NA 14 TGTGCCAGCAGCTTCCAAACTAGAGTTGGGGACCAGTACTTC CASSFQTRVGDQYF
TRBJ1-1 TRBV7-9 NA once 12 TGTGCCAGCAGCTCTCAGGACCGAGAAGCTTTCTTT CASSSQDREAFF
TRBJ2-3 TRBV29-1 NA NA 13 TGCAGCGTTGAAGATCGGCAGACCGATACGCAGTATTTT CSVEDRQTDTQYF
TRBJ2-3 TRBV7-9 NA NA 18 TGTGCCAGCAGACAGGAGGGGGCCCAGCGGGGGTCGGCAGATACGCAGTATTTT CASRQEGAQRGSADTQYF
TRBJ1-2 TRBV28 TRBD1 few 14 TGTGCCAGCATTCCCACTGGGACAGGGGGCGGCTACACCTTC CASIPTGTGGGYTF
TRBJ2-5 TRBV5-1 TRBD1 many 14 TGCGCCAGCAGATTGGGACAGACTCAAGAGACCCAGTACTTC CASRLGQTQETQYF
TRBJ2-3 TRBV5-5 NA once 16 TGTGCCAGCAGCTGGACCGGGACTCTAGCCACAGATACGCAGTATTTT CASSWTGTLATDTQYF
TRBJ2-7 TRBV5-1 NA few 16 TGCGCCGGCAGCTTGGCTCCAACGGGACAAGTCTACGAGCAGTACTTC CAGSLAPTGQVYEQYF
TRBJ2-1 TRBV10-3 TRBD1 NA 18 TGTGCCATCAGTGAGTCGGTTGGGACAGGGTTGTCCTACAATGAGCAGTTCTTC CAISESVGTGLSYNEQFF